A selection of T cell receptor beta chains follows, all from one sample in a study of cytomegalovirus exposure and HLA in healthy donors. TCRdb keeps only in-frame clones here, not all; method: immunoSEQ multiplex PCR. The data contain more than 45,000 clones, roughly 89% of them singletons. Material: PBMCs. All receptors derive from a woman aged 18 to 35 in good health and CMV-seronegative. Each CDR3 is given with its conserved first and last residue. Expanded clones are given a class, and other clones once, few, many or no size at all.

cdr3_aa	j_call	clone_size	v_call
CASTHRGFEETQYF	TRBJ2-5	-	TRBV28
CASSPGQGLSQPQHF	TRBJ1-5	-	TRBV28
CASSRPGLAGANEQFF	TRBJ2-1	-	TRBV5-1
CASSISVSGNTIYF	TRBJ1-3	-	TRBV19
CASSFRVGQGSYGYTF	TRBJ1-2	-	TRBV28
CATRLAGPPWQYF	TRBJ2-7	-	TRBV2
CASVRGSGNTIYF	TRBJ1-3	-	TRBV5-6
CASSKEGRSYTF	TRBJ1-2	-	TRBV18
CAWSQGAGTEAFF	TRBJ1-1	-	TRBV30
CASSIRSQPQHF	TRBJ1-5	-	TRBV19
CASSGTVYGYTF	TRBJ1-2	-	TRBV25-1
CASSVARGLAGTDTQYF	TRBJ2-3	-	TRBV9
CASSQLREAGGYTF	TRBJ1-2	-	TRBV23-1
CASSQLKVGSSQYF	TRBJ2-3	-	TRBV7-9
CATSRLSGREGEQYF	TRBJ2-7	-	TRBV15
CATSRTKNQETQYF	TRBJ2-5	-	TRBV15
CASSPGSNQPQHF	TRBJ1-5	few	TRBV28
CASSSHSGRESGANVLTF	TRBJ2-6	-	TRBV7-3
CASKQGINTEAFF	TRBJ1-1	-	TRBV27
CASSIDASTGFEAFF	TRBJ1-1	once	TRBV19
CSVGPQANNYGYTF	TRBJ1-2	once	TRBV29-1
CAIRGSYGYTF	TRBJ1-2	-	TRBV19
CASRGQGYMNTEAFF	TRBJ1-1	-	TRBV25-1
CASSLSRETQYF	TRBJ2-5	-	TRBV11-2
CASSFGQGRNSPLHF	TRBJ1-6	-	TRBV6-6
CASSQAGTSGGEEQFF	TRBJ2-1	-	TRBV4-2
CASSSDRTYEQYF	TRBJ2-7	-	TRBV7-3
CSVGRQGNYGYTF	TRBJ1-2	-	TRBV29-1
CASSFYRIVDQPQHF	TRBJ1-5	-	TRBV28
CAISGTSGGETQYF	TRBJ2-5	-	TRBV10-3
CASSTLAGGYTGELFF	TRBJ2-2	-	TRBV19
CAWSPGQGAGANVLTF	TRBJ2-6	once	TRBV30
CASSRSYRSEQYF	TRBJ2-7	-	TRBV5-1
CASRGLAGNSYEQYF	TRBJ2-7	-	TRBV27
CASSREVTGSSYEQYF	TRBJ2-7	-	TRBV9
CAISAQGAGNTIYF	TRBJ1-3	-	TRBV10-3
CASSPTTGGSGNTIYF	TRBJ1-3	-	TRBV27
CAWRQGANTGELFF	TRBJ2-2	once	TRBV30
CASSYSQNRVRNEQFF	TRBJ2-1	-	TRBV6-5
CASSWDRAAYNEQFF	TRBJ2-1	once	TRBV6-1
CATHGLSYEQYF	TRBJ2-7	once	TRBV28
CASSPEHSNQPQHF	TRBJ1-5	-	TRBV18
CASRPTGGLDNEQFF	TRBJ2-1	-	TRBV7-3
CASSTNFLSTDTQYF	TRBJ2-3	-	TRBV7-2
CASSYSPEIFEQYF	TRBJ2-7	-	TRBV6-5
CASSYDRVGTEAFF	TRBJ1-1	-	TRBV5-1